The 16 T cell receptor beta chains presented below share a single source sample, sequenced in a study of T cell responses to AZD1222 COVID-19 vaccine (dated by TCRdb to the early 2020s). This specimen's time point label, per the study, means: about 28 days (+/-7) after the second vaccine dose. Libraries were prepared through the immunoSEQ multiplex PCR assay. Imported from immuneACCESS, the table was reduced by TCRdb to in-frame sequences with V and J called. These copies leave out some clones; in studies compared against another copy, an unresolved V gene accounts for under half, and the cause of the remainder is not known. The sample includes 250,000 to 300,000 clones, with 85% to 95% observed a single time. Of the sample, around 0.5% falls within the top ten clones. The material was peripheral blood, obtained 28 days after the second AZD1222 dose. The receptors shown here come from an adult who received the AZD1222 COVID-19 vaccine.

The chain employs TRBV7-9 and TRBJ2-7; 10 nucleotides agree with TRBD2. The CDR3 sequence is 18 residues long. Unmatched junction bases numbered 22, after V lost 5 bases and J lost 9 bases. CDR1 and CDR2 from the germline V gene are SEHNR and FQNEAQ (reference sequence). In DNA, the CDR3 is TGTGCCAGCAGCCCATCTAGCGGGGGCAAACTGACTACGAGCGGGCAGTACTTC. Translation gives CASSPSSGGKLTTSGQYF.

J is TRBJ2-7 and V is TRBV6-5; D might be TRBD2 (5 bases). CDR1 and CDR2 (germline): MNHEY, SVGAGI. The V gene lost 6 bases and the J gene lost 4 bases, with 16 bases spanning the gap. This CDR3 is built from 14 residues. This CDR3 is CASSVQAESYEQYF. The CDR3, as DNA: TGTGCCAGCAGCGTTCAAGCGGAGTCATACGAGCAGTACTTC.

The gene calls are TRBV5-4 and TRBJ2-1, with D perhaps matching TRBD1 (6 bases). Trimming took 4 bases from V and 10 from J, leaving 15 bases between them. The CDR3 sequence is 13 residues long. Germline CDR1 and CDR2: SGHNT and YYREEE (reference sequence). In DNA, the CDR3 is TGTGCCAGCAGCAAAAAAATCGACAGGGAGCAGTTCTTC. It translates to CASSKKIDREQFF.

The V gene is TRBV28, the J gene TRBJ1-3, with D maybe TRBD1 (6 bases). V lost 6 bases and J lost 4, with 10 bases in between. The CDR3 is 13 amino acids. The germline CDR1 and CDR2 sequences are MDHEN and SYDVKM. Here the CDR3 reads CASRLQGGNTIYF. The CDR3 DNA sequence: TGTGCCAGCAGGCTACAGGGCGGAAACACCATATATTTT.

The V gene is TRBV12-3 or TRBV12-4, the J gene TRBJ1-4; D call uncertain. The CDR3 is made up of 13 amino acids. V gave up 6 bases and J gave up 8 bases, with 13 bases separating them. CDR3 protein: CASSSRGREKLFF. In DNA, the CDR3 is TGTGCCAGCAGCTCAAGAGGGCGAGAAAAACTGTTTTTT.

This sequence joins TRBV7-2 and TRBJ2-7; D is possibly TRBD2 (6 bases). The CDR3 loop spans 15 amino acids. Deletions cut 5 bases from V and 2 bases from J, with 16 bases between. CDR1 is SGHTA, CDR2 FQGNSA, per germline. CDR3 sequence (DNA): TGTGCCAGCAGCCTGGCGGGGAAGGAACCCTACGAGCAGTACTTC. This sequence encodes CASSLAGKEPYEQYF.

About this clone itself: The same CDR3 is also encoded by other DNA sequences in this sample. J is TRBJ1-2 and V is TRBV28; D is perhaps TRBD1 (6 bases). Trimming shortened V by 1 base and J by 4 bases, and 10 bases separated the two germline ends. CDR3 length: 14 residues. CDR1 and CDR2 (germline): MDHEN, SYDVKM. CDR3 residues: CASSLLDRSYGYTF. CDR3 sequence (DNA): TGTGCCAGCAGTTTATTGGACAGAAGCTATGGCTACACCTTC.

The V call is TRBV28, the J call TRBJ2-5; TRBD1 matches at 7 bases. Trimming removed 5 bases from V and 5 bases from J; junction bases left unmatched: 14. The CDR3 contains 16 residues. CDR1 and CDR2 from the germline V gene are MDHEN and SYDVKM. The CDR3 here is CASSPRSWGRGETQYF. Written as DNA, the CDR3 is TGTGCCAGCAGTCCCCGGAGTTGGGGCAGGGGGGAGACCCAGTACTTC.

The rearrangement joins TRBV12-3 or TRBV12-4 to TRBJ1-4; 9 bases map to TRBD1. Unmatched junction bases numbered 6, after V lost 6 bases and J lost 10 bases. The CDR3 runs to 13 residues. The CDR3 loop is CASRRTGEVKLFF. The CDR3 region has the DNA TGTGCCAGCAGGCGGACAGGGGAGGTAAAACTGTTTTTT.

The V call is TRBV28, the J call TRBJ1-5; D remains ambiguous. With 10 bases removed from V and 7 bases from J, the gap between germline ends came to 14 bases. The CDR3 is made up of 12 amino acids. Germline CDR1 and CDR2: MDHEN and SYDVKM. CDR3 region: CATQGKSQPQHF. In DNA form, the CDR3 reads TGTGCCACCCAAGGGAAGTCCCAGCCCCAGCATTTT.

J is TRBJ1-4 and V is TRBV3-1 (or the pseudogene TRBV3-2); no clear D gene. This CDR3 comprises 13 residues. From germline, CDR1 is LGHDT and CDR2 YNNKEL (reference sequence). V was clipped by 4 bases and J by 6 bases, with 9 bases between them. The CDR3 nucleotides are TGTGCCAGCAGCCCGACCTTGGATGAAAAACTGTTTTTT. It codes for CASSPTLDEKLFF.

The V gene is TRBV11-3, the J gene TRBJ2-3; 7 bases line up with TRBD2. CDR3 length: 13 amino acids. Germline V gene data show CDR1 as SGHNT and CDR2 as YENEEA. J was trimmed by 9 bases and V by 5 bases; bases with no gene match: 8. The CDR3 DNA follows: TGTGCCAGCAGCCCGTCGGGGGGACGGACGCAGTATTTT. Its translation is CASSPSGGRTQYF.

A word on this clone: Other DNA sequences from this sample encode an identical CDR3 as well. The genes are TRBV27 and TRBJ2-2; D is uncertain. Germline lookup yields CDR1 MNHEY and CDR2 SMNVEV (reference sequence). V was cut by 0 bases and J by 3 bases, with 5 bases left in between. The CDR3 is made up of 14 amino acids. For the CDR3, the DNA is TGTGCCAGCAGTTTATCTGTGGACACCGGGGAGCTGTTTTTT. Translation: CASSLSVDTGELFF.

The CDR3 DNA follows: TGTGCCAGCAGCGTAGGGGGGCCCGGTCCTTATACGCAGTATTTT. It specifies CASSVGGPGPYTQYF. V and J are TRBV9 and TRBJ2-3; perhaps TRBD1 as D (6 bases). V lost 0 bases and J 7 bases, leaving 15 bases between the germline ends. The V gene's germline CDR1 is SGDLS and CDR2 YYNGEE. The CDR3 sequence is 15 residues long.

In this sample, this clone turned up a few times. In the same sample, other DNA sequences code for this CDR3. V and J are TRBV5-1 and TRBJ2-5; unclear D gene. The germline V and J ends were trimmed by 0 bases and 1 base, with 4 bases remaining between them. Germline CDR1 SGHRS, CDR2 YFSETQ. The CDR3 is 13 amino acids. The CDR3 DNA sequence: TGCGCCAGCAGCTTGGGGGTCCAAGAGACCCAGTACTTC. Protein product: CASSLGVQETQYF.

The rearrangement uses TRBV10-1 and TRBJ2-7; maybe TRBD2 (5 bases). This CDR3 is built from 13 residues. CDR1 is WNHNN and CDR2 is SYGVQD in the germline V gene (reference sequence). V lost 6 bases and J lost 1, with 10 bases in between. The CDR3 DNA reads TGCGCCAGCAGGCTAGCAGGTTCCTACGAGCAGTACTTC. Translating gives CASRLAGSYEQYF.